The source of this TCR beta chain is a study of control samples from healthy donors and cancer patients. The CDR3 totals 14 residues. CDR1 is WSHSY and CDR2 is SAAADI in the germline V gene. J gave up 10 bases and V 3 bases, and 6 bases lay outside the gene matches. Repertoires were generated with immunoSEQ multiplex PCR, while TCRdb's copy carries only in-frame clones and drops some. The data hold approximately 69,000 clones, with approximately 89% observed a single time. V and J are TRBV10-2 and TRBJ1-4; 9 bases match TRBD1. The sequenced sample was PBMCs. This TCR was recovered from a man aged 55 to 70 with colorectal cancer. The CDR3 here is CASSDPATGGKLFF. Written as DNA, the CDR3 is TGCGCCAGCAGTGACCCCGCGACAGGGGGAAAACTGTTTTTT.